The 16 T cell receptor beta chains in this list originate from one sample, sequenced in a study of blood T cell repertoires in COVID-19. Assay: immunoSEQ multiplex PCR; the TCRdb copy retains only in-frame clones and omits some. The table includes 99,000 or so clones, 85% to 90% detected once. The sequencing sample was made of peripheral blood. These receptors were obtained from a human donor in a cohort sampled during active COVID-19.

This sequence joins TRBV28 and TRBJ1-5; tentative D call: TRBD1 (5 bases). Germline lookup yields CDR1 MDHEN and CDR2 SYDVKM. Trimming removed 2 bases from V and 2 bases from J, with 7 bases in between. The CDR3 spans 14 residues. The CDR3 loop reads CASSLLGGNQPQHF. CDR3 coding DNA: TGTGCCAGCAGTTTACTAGGGGGCAATCAGCCCCAGCATTTT. The full variable domain, completed using reference TRBV28 and TRBJ1-5, is DVKVTQSSRYLVKRTGEKVFLECVQDMDHENMFWYRQDPGLGLRLIYFSYDVKMKEKGDIPEGYSVSREKKERFSLILESASTNQTSMYLCASSLLGGNQPQHFGDGTRLSIL.

V and J are TRBV19 and TRBJ2-4; weak D call: TRBD1 (6 bases). V lost 2 bases, J lost 1 base, and 9 bases lay in between. Per the germline V gene, CDR1 is LNHDA and CDR2 is SQIVND (reference sequence). CDR3 length equals 15 residues. CDR3 region: CASSIPGEAKNIQYF. CDR3 coding DNA: TGTGCCAGTAGTATACCAGGGGAGGCCAAAAACATTCAGTACTTC.

The chain employs TRBV5-6 and TRBJ2-6, with D possibly being TRBD1 (5 bases). The ends were cut back, 5 bases at V and 1 base at J, with 13 bases in the middle. Germline V gene sequence: CDR1 SGHDT, CDR2 YYEEEE. The CDR3 length is 16 residues. In DNA form, the CDR3 reads TGTGCCAGCAGTTACTTCCAGGGTTCTGGGGCCAACGTCCTGACTTTC. Its protein is CASSYFQGSGANVLTF.

V gene TRBV21-1 combines with J gene TRBJ1-3. TRBV21-1 is tagged as a pseudogene. The CDR3 sequence is 16 residues long. CDR3 DNA sequence: TGTGCCAGCACTGTATATCGGGGGATTGCTGGAAACACCATATATTTT. Its translation: CASTVYRGIAGNTIYF.

The rearrangement uses TRBV27 and TRBJ2-5, with 7 bases that match TRBD1. The CDR3 has 12 residues. The germline gives CDR1 MNHEY, CDR2 SMNVEV (reference sequence). With 6 bases clipped from V and 7 bases from J, the junction kept 5 bases outside the gene matches. The chain's CDR3 is CASSSGGGTQYF. In nucleotides, the CDR3 is TGTGCCAGCAGCTCAGGGGGTGGGACCCAGTACTTC.

The rearrangement uses TRBV11-2 and TRBJ2-2; 7 bases agree with TRBD1. V was pared by 5 bases and J by 1 base, with 4 bases of the junction left unmatched. CDR1 is SGHAT, CDR2 FQNNGV, per germline. The CDR3 is 15 residues long. Here the CDR3 DNA reads TGTGCCAGCAGCACCTACAGGGGGAACACCGGGGAGCTGTTTTTT. Its translation: CASSTYRGNTGELFF.

The chain combines TRBV7-9 with TRBJ1-1; D is undetermined. V was shortened by 5 bases and J by 3 bases, with 16 bases between the two germline ends. The CDR3 covers 15 residues. Germline-derived CDR1 and CDR2 are SEHNR and FQNEAQ (reference sequence). The CDR3 here is CASSGTREYHTEAFF. Here the CDR3 DNA reads TGTGCCAGCAGCGGAACGCGGGAATATCACACTGAAGCTTTCTTT. The full variable domain, with the rest looked up from reference TRBV7-9 and TRBJ1-1, is DTGVSQNPRHKITKRGQNVTFRCDPISEHNRLYWYRQTLGQGPEFLTYFQNEAQLEKSRLLSDRFSAERPKGSFSTLEIQRTEQGDSAMYLCASSGTREYHTEAFFGQGTRLTVV.

This chain connects TRBV19 to TRBJ1-6; 10 bases are shared with TRBD1. CDR3 length: 14 residues. CDR1 LNHDA and CDR2 SQIVND come from the germline V gene (reference sequence). V gave up 8 bases and J gave up 6 bases; unmatched junction bases: 4. The CDR3 DNA is TGTGCCAGTTGTCGGACAGGGGGTAATTCACCCCTCCACTTT. This sequence encodes CASCRTGGNSPLHF.

This rearrangement joins TRBV11-1 to TRBJ2-5; maybe TRBD1 (5 bases). The V end lost 1 base, the J end lost 5 bases, and 8 bases lay between the germline ends. Germline-derived CDR1 and CDR2 are SGHAT and FQDESV (reference sequence). The CDR3 is made up of 13 amino acids. The CDR3 loop is CASSLGGWETQYF. In DNA form, the CDR3 reads TGTGCCAGCAGCTTAGGGGGCTGGGAGACCCAGTACTTC.

The V call is TRBV19, the J call TRBJ1-1; 7 nucleotides match TRBD1. The CDR3 length is 17 residues. V lost 5 bases and J lost 0; bases outside the gene matches: 12. Looked up from germline, CDR1 is LNHDA and CDR2 is SQIVND (reference sequence). For the CDR3, the DNA is TGTGCCAGTAGTCCATCCCCGGGACAGATAATGAACACTGAAGCTTTCTTT. This sequence encodes CASSPSPGQIMNTEAFF.

The gene calls are TRBV2 and TRBJ2-1, with TRBD2 identical over 10 bases. J was trimmed by 13 bases and V by 5 bases; bases with no gene match: 5. Germline V gene sequence: CDR1 SNHLY, CDR2 FYNNEI. CDR3 length: 12 residues. CDR3 sequence reads: CASSPPSGGQFF. As DNA, the CDR3 is TGTGCCAGCAGTCCGCCTAGCGGGGGCCAGTTCTTC.

The chain couples TRBV5-8 to TRBJ2-5; D is perhaps TRBD1 (6 bases). V shed 0 bases and J shed 7 bases, with 16 bases lying between them. The CDR3 runs to 15 residues. The V gene's germline CDR1 is SGHTS and CDR2 YDEGEE. CDR3: CASSLGWDTFGTQYF. CDR3 coding DNA: TGTGCCAGCAGCTTGGGATGGGACACGTTTGGGACCCAGTACTTC.

This chain joins TRBV7-8 and TRBJ2-2; TRBD1 agrees at 10 bases. The V gene's germline CDR1 is SGHVS and CDR2 FQNEAQ. The V gene end was trimmed by 5 bases and the J gene end by 4 bases; junction bases not matched to a gene: 4. The CDR3 extends over 15 amino acids. The CDR3 nucleotides are TGTGCCAGCAGCGCGGGACAGGGGTTCACCGGGGAGCTGTTTTTT. This gives the protein CASSAGQGFTGELFF.

This chain links TRBV29-1 with TRBJ1-1, with 9 positions matching TRBD1. Germline CDR1 SQVTM, CDR2 ANQGSEA. CDR3 length: 13 amino acids. With 2 bases clipped from V and 5 bases from J, the junction kept 3 bases outside the gene matches. CDR3 residues: CSVENRGLTEAFF. As DNA, the CDR3 is TGCAGCGTTGAAAACAGGGGGCTAACTGAAGCTTTCTTT.

This chain links TRBV5-4 with TRBJ2-3, with 9 bases matching TRBD2. After removal of 3 bases from V and 1 base from J, the junction contained 3 bases not matched to a gene. The germline gives CDR1 SGHNT, CDR2 YYREEE (reference sequence). This CDR3 spans 15 amino acids. The CDR3 DNA follows: TGTGCCAGCAGCTCTCAGCGGGAGGGCACAGATACGCAGTATTTT. It yields the protein CASSSQREGTDTQYF.

The CDR3, as DNA: TGCGCCAGCAGCCAAGGTCTGAATCAGCCCCAGCATTTT. This translates into CASSQGLNQPQHF. The V gene is TRBV4-3, the J gene TRBJ1-5; D not certain. V lost 1 base and J 4 bases, leaving 5 bases between the germline ends. CDR1 is LGHNA and CDR2 is YSLEER in the germline V gene. CDR3 length equals 13 residues.